The rows below give T cell receptor beta chains drawn from one sample of a study of shared clonotypes between healthy human individuals. Only in-frame clones appear in the TCRdb table, and some are missing; sequencing was by immunoSEQ multiplex PCR. The data show some 2.3 million clones, with 90% to 95% seen just once and 0.39% held by the top ten. The material sequenced was naive CD4+ T cells from PBMCs. The receptors derive from a man younger than 35 in good health. Some clones in this sample may be carry-over from other donors' samples. Each CDR3 is given with its conserved first and last residue. D genes are given only for firm matches. Expanded clones are given a class, and other clones once, few, many or no size at all.

v_call: TRBV6-5; d_call: .; clone_size: .; j_call: TRBJ1-2; cdr3_aa: CASSYRGGGYTF; cdr3_nt: TGTGCCAGCAGTTATAGGGGCGGGGGCTACACCTTC
v_call: TRBV18; d_call: .; clone_size: .; j_call: TRBJ1-5; cdr3_aa: CASSPPGIGGNQPQHF; cdr3_nt: TGTGCCAGCTCACCACCGGGCATCGGGGGAAATCAGCCCCAGCATTTT
v_call: TRBV27; d_call: TRBD2; clone_size: .; j_call: TRBJ2-3; cdr3_aa: CASSFLSGRAGDTQYF; cdr3_nt: TGTGCCAGCAGTTTCTTGAGCGGGAGGGCAGGGGATACGCAGTATTTT
v_call: TRBV5-1; d_call: .; clone_size: .; j_call: TRBJ1-1; cdr3_aa: CASRLTVTGTEAFF; cdr3_nt: TGCGCCAGCAGACTGACGGTGACTGGCACTGAAGCTTTCTTT
v_call: TRBV5-1; d_call: TRBD2; clone_size: .; j_call: TRBJ2-2; cdr3_aa: CASSGGLAGVLHYQGDTGELFF; cdr3_nt: TGCGCCAGCAGCGGAGGACTAGCGGGAGTTTTACACTATCAGGGGGACACCGGGGAGCTGTTTTTT
v_call: TRBV7-8; d_call: TRBD2; clone_size: .; j_call: TRBJ2-3; cdr3_aa: CASSPQRFSGRTRDTQYF; cdr3_nt: TGTGCCAGCAGCCCCCAGAGGTTTAGCGGGAGGACGAGGGATACGCAGTATTTT
v_call: TRBV9; d_call: .; clone_size: few; j_call: TRBJ2-2; cdr3_aa: CASSVRTGELFF; cdr3_nt: TGTGCCAGCAGCGTACGGACCGGGGAGCTGTTTTTT
v_call: TRBV6-1; d_call: .; clone_size: once; j_call: TRBJ1-5; cdr3_aa: CASSEALGVNQPQHF; cdr3_nt: TGTGCCAGCAGTGAAGCGCTCGGAGTCAATCAGCCCCAGCATTTT
v_call: TRBV6-1; d_call: .; clone_size: .; j_call: TRBJ1-2; cdr3_aa: CASSAGGGSSYGYTF; cdr3_nt: TGTGCCAGCAGTGCCGGGGGGGGGTCTTCGTATGGCTACACCTTC
v_call: TRBV19; d_call: .; clone_size: .; j_call: TRBJ1-2; cdr3_aa: CASSISGAYRSHF; cdr3_nt: TGTGCCAGTAGTATATCTGGGGCCTATCGATCTCACTTC
v_call: TRBV27; d_call: .; clone_size: .; j_call: TRBJ2-5; cdr3_aa: CASSLSATLQLQETQYF; cdr3_nt: TGTGCCAGCAGTTTATCCGCCACCCTTCAACTCCAAGAGACCCAGTACTTC
v_call: TRBV28; d_call: .; clone_size: .; j_call: TRBJ2-1; cdr3_aa: CASSPNPDREQFF; cdr3_nt: TGTGCCAGCAGTCCAAATCCGGACAGAGAGCAGTTCTTC
v_call: TRBV19; d_call: TRBD2; clone_size: .; j_call: TRBJ2-7; cdr3_aa: CASSLPPSGSFSYEQYF; cdr3_nt: TGTGCCAGTAGTCTCCCCCCTAGCGGGAGCTTCTCCTACGAGCAGTACTTC
v_call: TRBV28; d_call: TRBD1; clone_size: .; j_call: TRBJ1-2; cdr3_aa: CASSSEGTGVAFGGYTF; cdr3_nt: TGTGCCAGCAGTTCGGAAGGGACAGGGGTTGCTTTCGGGGGCTACACCTTC
v_call: TRBV19; d_call: .; clone_size: .; j_call: TRBJ1-5; cdr3_aa: CASSEGNQPQHF; cdr3_nt: TGTGCCAGTAGTGAGGGTAATCAGCCCCAGCATTTT
v_call: TRBV10-2; d_call: TRBD2; clone_size: .; j_call: TRBJ2-1; cdr3_aa: CASAGASGRRNEQFF; cdr3_nt: TGCGCCAGCGCTGGCGCTAGCGGGAGGAGGAATGAGCAGTTCTTC
v_call: TRBV19; d_call: .; clone_size: .; j_call: TRBJ1-5; cdr3_aa: CASSIDGQPQHF; cdr3_nt: TGTGCCAGTAGTATAGATGGTCAGCCCCAGCATTTT
v_call: TRBV18; d_call: .; clone_size: .; j_call: TRBJ2-2; cdr3_aa: CASSAGAPGELFF; cdr3_nt: TGTGCCAGCTCGGCGGGGGCACCCGGGGAGCTGTTTTTT
v_call: TRBV5-1; d_call: .; clone_size: .; j_call: TRBJ2-1; cdr3_aa: CASSFFSPSSYNEQFF; cdr3_nt: TGCGCCAGCAGCTTTTTTTCTCCGAGCTCCTACAATGAGCAGTTCTTC
v_call: TRBV18; d_call: .; clone_size: .; j_call: TRBJ2-5; cdr3_aa: CASSPASGVRETQYF; cdr3_nt: TGTGCCAGCTCACCTGCCTCGGGGGTGCGGGAGACCCAGTACTTC
v_call: TRBV9; d_call: .; clone_size: .; j_call: TRBJ2-3; cdr3_aa: CASSVLTDTQYF; cdr3_nt: TGTGCCAGCAGCGTACTCACAGATACGCAGTATTTT
v_call: TRBV7-6; d_call: TRBD2; clone_size: once; j_call: TRBJ2-7; cdr3_aa: CASSPLAGTSGNEQYF; cdr3_nt: TGTGCCAGCAGCCCCTTGGCCGGGACTAGCGGGAACGAGCAGTACTTC
v_call: TRBV6-1; d_call: .; clone_size: .; j_call: TRBJ1-2; cdr3_aa: CASSEQRKTSYGYTF; cdr3_nt: TGTGCCAGCAGTGAACAGCGTAAAACGTCCTATGGCTACACCTTC
v_call: TRBV4-1; d_call: TRBD1; clone_size: once; j_call: TRBJ2-3; cdr3_aa: CASSLGQGADTQYF; cdr3_nt: TGCGCCAGCAGCCTAGGACAGGGGGCGGATACGCAGTATTTT
v_call: TRBV19; d_call: TRBD1; clone_size: .; j_call: TRBJ1-1; cdr3_aa: CASSVRTGQTEAFF; cdr3_nt: TGTGCCAGTAGTGTACGGACAGGGCAGACTGAAGCTTTCTTT
v_call: TRBV5-1; d_call: TRBD1; clone_size: .; j_call: TRBJ1-1; cdr3_aa: CASSTIGQGDTEAFF; cdr3_nt: TGCGCCAGCAGCACGATAGGACAGGGGGACACTGAAGCTTTCTTT
v_call: TRBV6-5; d_call: .; clone_size: few; j_call: TRBJ1-2; cdr3_aa: CASSYSRENYGYTF; cdr3_nt: TGTGCCAGCAGTTACTCGCGGGAAAACTATGGCTACACCTTC
v_call: TRBV25-1; d_call: .; clone_size: .; j_call: TRBJ1-3; cdr3_aa: CASSDGGPGNTIYF; cdr3_nt: TGTGCCAGCAGTGATGGGGGCCCTGGAAACACCATATATTTT
v_call: TRBV2; d_call: .; clone_size: .; j_call: TRBJ2-6; cdr3_aa: CASSPTAGANVLTF; cdr3_nt: TGTGCCAGCAGTCCGACGGCTGGGGCCAACGTCCTGACTTTC
v_call: TRBV29-1; d_call: .; clone_size: .; j_call: TRBJ1-4; cdr3_aa: CSVTRGDEKLFF; cdr3_nt: TGCAGCGTCACCAGGGGAGATGAAAAACTGTTTTTT
v_call: TRBV2; d_call: .; clone_size: few; j_call: TRBJ2-5; cdr3_aa: CASSERVKGLYQETQYF; cdr3_nt: TGTGCCAGCAGTGAAAGAGTGAAGGGATTGTACCAAGAGACCCAGTACTTC
v_call: TRBV9; d_call: .; clone_size: .; j_call: TRBJ2-7; cdr3_aa: CASSVTLGYEQYF; cdr3_nt: TGTGCCAGCAGCGTTACCTTGGGCTACGAGCAGTACTTC
v_call: TRBV4-1; d_call: TRBD2; clone_size: .; j_call: TRBJ2-1; cdr3_aa: CASSTRMLGAGGRGYNEQFF; cdr3_nt: TGCGCCAGCAGCACCAGGATGCTGGGCGCGGGAGGTCGAGGCTACAATGAGCAGTTCTTC
v_call: TRBV28; d_call: .; clone_size: .; j_call: TRBJ2-1; cdr3_aa: CASSPPLGHHPNEQFF; cdr3_nt: TGTGCCAGCAGTCCCCCGCTGGGCCACCACCCCAATGAGCAGTTCTTC
v_call: TRBV6-5; d_call: .; clone_size: .; j_call: TRBJ2-5; cdr3_aa: CASSYSGVGETQYF; cdr3_nt: TGTGCCAGCAGTTACTCGGGGGTTGGGGAGACCCAGTACTTC
v_call: TRBV7-8; d_call: .; clone_size: .; j_call: TRBJ2-1; cdr3_aa: CASSYYGELGQFF; cdr3_nt: TGTGCCAGCAGCTACTACGGGGAGCTGGGGCAGTTCTTC
v_call: TRBV7-9; d_call: TRBD1; clone_size: .; j_call: TRBJ2-3; cdr3_aa: CASSNDREWGDTQYF; cdr3_nt: TGTGCCAGCAGCAATGACAGGGAGTGGGGGGATACGCAGTATTTT
v_call: TRBV5-1; d_call: .; clone_size: .; j_call: TRBJ2-7; cdr3_aa: CASSLNPLTAGGYEQYF; cdr3_nt: TGCGCCAGCAGCCTCAATCCTTTGACAGCCGGAGGTTACGAGCAGTACTTC
v_call: TRBV5-4; d_call: TRBD1; clone_size: .; j_call: TRBJ2-3; cdr3_aa: CASSPDRGLDTQYF; cdr3_nt: TGTGCCAGCAGCCCGGACAGGGGGCTAGATACGCAGTATTTT
v_call: TRBV6-1; d_call: TRBD2; clone_size: few; j_call: TRBJ2-7; cdr3_aa: CATVNWAGAYEQYF; cdr3_nt: TGTGCCACCGTCAACTGGGCGGGAGCCTACGAGCAGTACTTC
v_call: TRBV6-6; d_call: .; clone_size: .; j_call: TRBJ2-7; cdr3_aa: CASSYSRAPYEQYF; cdr3_nt: TGTGCCAGCAGTTACTCGAGAGCTCCCTACGAGCAGTACTTC
v_call: TRBV2; d_call: TRBD1; clone_size: .; j_call: TRBJ1-2; cdr3_aa: CASSRDSNYGYTF; cdr3_nt: TGTGCCAGCAGTCGGGACAGTAACTATGGCTACACCTTC
v_call: TRBV2; d_call: .; clone_size: .; j_call: TRBJ2-7; cdr3_aa: CASRSGTPDYEQYF; cdr3_nt: TGTGCCAGCCGGTCCGGGACACCCGACTACGAGCAGTACTTC
v_call: TRBV6-6; d_call: TRBD1; clone_size: .; j_call: TRBJ1-2; cdr3_aa: CASSYSSTGVAYGYTF; cdr3_nt: TGTGCCAGCAGTTACTCTTCGACAGGGGTGGCCTATGGCTACACCTTC
v_call: TRBV5-4; d_call: TRBD2; clone_size: .; j_call: TRBJ2-3; cdr3_aa: CASSFTSGTVDTQYF; cdr3_nt: TGTGCCAGCAGCTTCACTAGCGGGACGGTAGATACGCAGTATTTT
v_call: TRBV29-1; d_call: .; clone_size: .; j_call: TRBJ2-1; cdr3_aa: CSVDPPRGVF; cdr3_nt: TGCAGCGTTGATCCCCCCAGGGGGGTCTTC
v_call: TRBV18; d_call: TRBD1; clone_size: .; j_call: TRBJ1-1; cdr3_aa: CASSLITGTGSEDTEAFF; cdr3_nt: TGTGCCAGCTCACTAATAACCGGGACAGGGAGTGAGGACACTGAAGCTTTCTTT